The 26 T cell receptor beta chains presented below share a single source sample, sequenced in a study of blood T cells in healthy people across ages. With a J-beta primer mix and a sample-barcoded 5' primer, a second PCR ran roughly 6 to 11 cycles. TCRdb fed the 5' RACE reads into MiXCR, producing one record per CDR3 protein. The table lists about 1.4 million distinct CDR3 sequences, roughly 64% of them singletons. The sequenced material came from blood. The origin of the receptors is a man aged 18 to 29 in good health.

The table lists this clonotype with a count of one. The chain employs TRBV29-1 and TRBJ1-1; D unclear. The V gene lost 7 bases and the J gene lost 3 bases, with 12 bases spanning the gap. The CDR3 is 12 amino acids. Germline V gene lookup returns CDR1 SQVTM and CDR2 ANQGSEA. The CDR3 DNA sequence: TGCAGCGCCGAGGGCAGATACACTGAAGCTTTCTTT. This sequence encodes CSAEGRYTEAFF.

The chain uses TRBV4-1 and TRBJ2-3; D tentatively reads TRBD1 or TRBD2 (5 bases each). The CDR3 spans 18 residues. The ends were cut back, 3 bases at V and 4 bases at J, with 23 bases in the middle. Germline lookup yields CDR1 MGHRA and CDR2 YSYEKL. CDR3 residues: CASSQNPPGPGRADTQYF. Here the CDR3 DNA reads TGCGCCAGCAGCCAGAACCCTCCGGGACCGGGGAGAGCAGATACGCAGTATTTT.

This clonotype was seen ten or more times. In DNA, the CDR3 is TGTGCCAGCAGTCCGACAGGGTTGGATTCACCCCTCCACTTT. Its translation is CASSPTGLDSPLHF. This chain joins TRBV12-3 or TRBV12-4 and TRBJ1-6, with TRBD1 matching 7 bases. V gave up 5 bases and J gave up 8 bases; unmatched junction bases: 6. The CDR3 is 14 amino acids.

V gene TRBV29-1 combines with J gene TRBJ1-1, with D hard to call. The CDR3 is 12 residues long. The V and J ends lost 6 bases and 1 base respectively, with 9 bases between them. Germline CDR1 SQVTM, CDR2 ANQGSEA. CDR3: CSVMRGNTEAFF. For the CDR3, the DNA is TGCAGCGTCATGCGGGGGAACACTGAAGCTTTCTTT.

A few counts support this clonotype. The chain recombines TRBV7-2 with TRBJ2-7, with a possible D match to TRBD2 (5 bases). Trimming stripped 5 bases from V and 0 bases from J, with 17 bases between. Germline V gene lookup returns CDR1 SGHTA and CDR2 FQGNSA. The CDR3 extends over 16 amino acids. The CDR3 DNA follows: TGTGCCAGCAGCCCTAGCCCAGCCTTCACCTCCTACGAGCAGTACTTC. Its translation is CASSPSPAFTSYEQYF.

This clonotype was observed a few times. CDR3 in amino acids: CASGLIDEQYF. DNA for the CDR3: TGTGCCAGCGGACTAATCGACGAGCAGTACTTC. The V gene is TRBV28, the J gene TRBJ2-7; possibly TRBD2 for D (6 bases). Trimming left V 8 bases short and J 5 bases short, with 10 bases between. Germline assignment: CDR1 MDHEN and CDR2 SYDVKM. The CDR3 sequence is 11 residues long. Full variable domain (outside the CDR3, taken from reference TRBV28 and TRBJ2-7): DVKVTQSSRYLVKRTGEKVFLECVQDMDHENMFWYRQDPGLGLRLIYFSYDVKMKEKGDIPEGYSVSREKKERFSLILESASTNQTSMYLCASGLIDEQYFGPGTRLTVT.

This clonotype has only a few counts. The chain uses TRBV15 and TRBJ2-1; D not resolved. The CDR3 length is 13 residues. Germline V lookup: CDR1 LNHNV, CDR2 YYDKDF (reference sequence). Trimming stripped 3 bases from V and 9 bases from J, with 12 bases between. CDR3 residues: CATSRGSNGEQFF. The DNA for the CDR3 is TGTGCCACCAGCAGGGGTAGTAATGGTGAGCAGTTCTTC.

For this clonotype: This clone may be a read error of a much larger clone one base away. This chain uses TRBV27 with TRBJ1-2; TRBD1 matches at 10 bases. CDR3 size: 12 residues. The V gene's germline CDR1 is MNHEY and CDR2 SMNVEV (reference sequence). V lost 6 bases and J lost 6; bases outside the gene matches: 1. The CDR3: CASRTGGDGYTF. Written as DNA, the CDR3 is TGTGCCAGCAGGACAGGGGGCGATGGCTACACCTTC.

The rearrangement links TRBV21-1 to TRBJ2-7; the table calls TRBD2, which could not be checked here. TRBV21-1 is noted as a pseudogene. The CDR3 runs 18 residues. CDR3 sequence (DNA): TGTGCCAGCAGCAACAAGTGGACCCTCCCAGGGGTTTCCTACGAGCAGTACTTC. Protein: CASSNKWTLPGVSYEQYF.

This clonotype was detected once. This chain links TRBV2 with TRBJ1-5; the match to TRBD1 covers 9 bases. This CDR3 region has 15 residues. After removal of 6 bases from V and 6 bases from J, the junction contained 9 bases not matched to a gene. Germline assignment: CDR1 SNHLY and CDR2 FYNNEI. The CDR3 reads CASRATQGAIQPQHF. The CDR3 nucleotides read TGTGCCAGCAGGGCCACACAGGGGGCCATTCAGCCCCAGCATTTT. Full variable domain (missing parts from reference TRBV2 and TRBJ1-5): EPEVTQTPSHQVTQMGQEVILRCVPISNHLYFYWYRQILGQKVEFLVSFYNNEISEKSEIFDDQFSVERPDGSNFTLKIRSTKLEDSAMYFCASRATQGAIQPQHFGDGTRLSIL.

This clonotype was counted ten times or more. The CDR3 spells CASNRGRAGANVLTF. The CDR3 bases are TGTGCCAGCAATCGGGGTCGGGCTGGGGCCAACGTCCTGACTTTC. The rearrangement links TRBV2 to TRBJ2-6; D is perhaps TRBD2 (5 bases). The ends were cut back, 7 bases at V and 2 bases at J, with 12 bases in the middle. CDR1 SNHLY and CDR2 FYNNEI come from the germline V gene. The CDR3 loop spans 15 amino acids.

This clonotype showed up just a few times. The chain employs TRBV4-1 and TRBJ2-3; 7 bases fit TRBD1. Germline V gene sequence: CDR1 MGHRA, CDR2 YSYEKL. V shed 1 base and J 8 bases; nucleotides not matched to a gene: 6. This CDR3 contains 14 residues. Written as DNA, the CDR3 is TGCGCCAGCAGCCAAGGCCCACAGGGGAGTACGCAGTATTTT. Translating gives CASSQGPQGSTQYF.

This clonotype was observed a few times. The chain is built from TRBV11-1 and TRBJ2-1, with 9 bases that match TRBD2. The CDR3 totals 15 residues. V shed 5 bases, J shed 3 bases, and the junction held 5 bases outside the gene matches. The V gene's germline CDR1 is SGHAT and CDR2 FQDESV (reference sequence). The CDR3 DNA follows: TGTGCCAGCAGCACCCGACTAGCGGACTACAATGAGCAGTTCTTC. Its protein is CASSTRLADYNEQFF. The variable domain in full, with the rest retrieved from reference TRBV11-1 and TRBJ2-1, is EAEVAQSPRYKITEKSQAVAFWCDPISGHATLYWYRQILGQGPELLVQFQDESVVDDSQLPKDRFSAERLKGVDSTLKIQPAELGDSAMYLCASSTRLADYNEQFFGPGTRLTVL.

This clonotype was counted only a few times. The chain joins TRBV7-9 to TRBJ2-3, with 8 bases that match TRBD2. With 2 bases clipped from V and 0 bases from J, the junction kept 4 bases outside the gene matches. The CDR3 contains 16 residues. Germline values: CDR1 SEHNR, CDR2 FQNEAQ (reference sequence). The CDR3 protein is CASSLPTSGSTDTQYF. CDR3 nucleotide sequence: TGTGCCAGCAGCTTACCAACTAGCGGTAGCACAGATACGCAGTATTTT. Complete variable domain (other parts from reference TRBV7-9 and TRBJ2-3): DTGVSQNPRHKITKRGQNVTFRCDPISEHNRLYWYRQTLGQGPEFLTYFQNEAQLEKSRLLSDRFSAERPKGSFSTLEIQRTEQGDSAMYLCASSLPTSGSTDTQYFGPGTRLTVL.

Only a few counts were recorded for this clonotype. This chain uses TRBV20-1 with TRBJ2-7; tentative D call: TRBD1 (6 bases). V dropped 0 bases and J dropped 3 bases, with 18 bases sitting between them. Germline CDR1 and CDR2: DFQATT and SNEGSKA (reference sequence). The CDR3 loop spans 16 amino acids. The CDR3 coding sequence is TGCAGTGCTAGAGAGGCGGTCCACCACAGGGTCTACGAGCAGTACTTC. Its protein product is CSAREAVHHRVYEQYF.

V gene TRBV7-9 combines with J gene TRBJ2-6, with D possibly matching TRBD1 (6 bases). The V and J ends lost 4 bases and 2 bases respectively, with 18 bases between them. Germline V gene sequence: CDR1 SEHNR, CDR2 FQNEAQ (reference sequence). This CDR3 comprises 18 residues. Written as DNA, the CDR3 is TGTGCCAGCAGCTCAGTCAGGGGATCTGACCCTGGGGCCAACGTCCTGACTTTC. Amino acid sequence: CASSSVRGSDPGANVLTF.

This chain uses TRBV20-1 with TRBJ2-1, with TRBD2 as a possible D gene (7 bases). This CDR3 is built from 16 residues. Germline V gene lookup returns CDR1 DFQATT and CDR2 SNEGSKA (reference sequence). Trimming pared 3 bases from V and 1 base from J, leaving 16 bases between. The CDR3 loop is CSASGGPRESYNEQFF. CDR3 coding DNA: TGCAGTGCTAGCGGGGGGCCCCGGGAATCCTACAATGAGCAGTTCTTC.

The rearrangement uses TRBV10-3 and TRBJ2-3, with 10 bases identical to TRBD2. There are 15 residues in the CDR3. Germline CDR1 ENHRY, CDR2 SYGVKD. Unmatched junction bases numbered 6, after V lost 5 bases and J lost 4 bases. The CDR3 region has the DNA TGTGCCATCAGTCCGCCTAGCGGGAGAGCAGATACGCAGTATTTT. Its translation is CAISPPSGRADTQYF.

Of note for this clonotype: The junction departs from germline at one end; a sequencing error may be responsible. The V gene is TRBV14, the J gene TRBJ2-1; D call uncertain. Germline V CDR1 and CDR2: SGHDN, FVKESK. This CDR3 comprises 16 residues. The CDR3, as DNA: TGTGCCGGCAGCCCCCTACACCTGATCTCCTACAATGAGCAGTTCTTC. This sequence encodes CAGSPLHLISYNEQFF.

The gene calls are TRBV12-3 or TRBV12-4 and TRBJ1-2; 8 bases fit TRBD1. The CDR3 totals 13 residues. Germline trimming cut 8 bases from V and 8 bases from J; bases unmatched to any gene: 10. The CDR3 nucleotides are TGTGCCAGCCTTCGGGGCAGGACAGGGGGCTACACCTTC. It translates to CASLRGRTGGYTF.

The chain combines TRBV25-1 with TRBJ2-5; D is undetermined. Germline loops: CDR1 MGHDK, CDR2 SYGVNS. Trimming removed 3 bases at V and 2 bases at J, with 13 bases between. This CDR3 spans 15 amino acids. The CDR3 region is CASSEISALQETQYF. For the CDR3, the DNA is TGTGCCAGCAGTGAGATTTCCGCACTTCAAGAGACCCAGTACTTC.

The CDR3 sequence is CASSELAGSRTGELFF. In DNA form, the CDR3 reads TGCGCCAGCAGTGAGTTGGCCGGGAGTCGTACCGGGGAGCTGTTTTTT. The V call is TRBV10-1, the J call TRBJ2-2, with TRBD2 as a possible D gene (6 bases). Trimming took 1 base from V and 5 from J, leaving 14 bases between them. In germline, CDR1 is WNHNN, CDR2 SYGVQD (reference sequence). The CDR3 has 16 residues.

This sequence joins TRBV6-5 and TRBJ2-1; 8 bases map to TRBD2. Looked up from germline, CDR1 is MNHEY and CDR2 is SVGAGI. The CDR3 extends over 16 amino acids. V shed 5 bases, J shed 4 bases, and the junction held 10 bases outside the gene matches. The CDR3 here is CASSPHFSGDYNEQFF. The CDR3, as DNA: TGTGCCAGCAGTCCGCACTTTAGCGGGGATTACAATGAGCAGTTCTTC.

The V gene is TRBV14, the J gene TRBJ2-4; D assignment may be TRBD1 or TRBD2 (6 bases each). Per the germline V gene, CDR1 is SGHDN and CDR2 is FVKESK. This CDR3 region has 16 residues. The germline V and J ends were trimmed by 1 base and 7 bases, with 17 bases remaining between them. CDR3 in DNA: TGTGCCAGCAGCCAAGCGACCGGGGGCGTCAAGAACATTCAGTACTTC. It translates to CASSQATGGVKNIQYF.

The rearrangement links TRBV4-3 to TRBJ2-5, with TRBD1 as a possible D gene (6 bases). This CDR3 region has 16 residues. Per the germline V gene, CDR1 is LGHNA and CDR2 is YSLEER. The V and J ends lost 0 bases and 1 base respectively, with 12 bases between them. The CDR3 DNA reads TGCGCCAGCAGCCAAGAACTGGGGGCTGGCCAAGAGACCCAGTACTTC. This sequence encodes CASSQELGAGQETQYF.

The chain links TRBV7-9 to TRBJ1-1; a possible D gene is TRBD1 (5 bases). The CDR3 contains 15 residues. Germline V gene sequence: CDR1 SEHNR, CDR2 FQNEAQ (reference sequence). The V end lost 5 bases, the J end lost 1 base, and 14 bases lay between the germline ends. This CDR3 is CASSPWDSTNTEAFF. For the CDR3, the DNA is TGTGCCAGCAGCCCGTGGGACTCGACGAACACTGAAGCTTTCTTT.